This T cell receptor beta chain stems from a study of OX40 agonist ivuxolimab in advanced cancers. In this sample, this clone turned up a few times. The protocol was immunoSEQ multiplex PCR, while the TCRdb copy is restricted to in-frame clones and leaves out a portion. The sample has about 100,000 clones, roughly 90% seen once. V lost 5 bases to trimming and J lost 0 bases, with 5 bases between them. The germline CDR1 and CDR2 sequences are GTSNPN and SVGIG (reference sequence). CDR3 length: 12 amino acids. This chain joins TRBV30 and TRBJ1-5; no clear D. The material was CD4+ or CD8+ T cells sorted from blood, obtained in a trial of the OX40 agonist ivuxolimab. The receptor was derived from an adult with an advanced solid tumor such as melanoma, head and neck, liver or kidney cancer. The CDR3 loop is CAWGDSNQPQHF. CDR3 bases: TGTGCCTGGGGGGATAGCAATCAGCCCCAGCATTTT.